The rows below give T cell receptor beta chains drawn from one sample of a study of memory CD4+ T cells and cytomegalovirus serostatus. Sequenced by immunoSEQ multiplex PCR; TCRdb stores in-frame clones only, minus some. This repertoire shows around 60,000 clones, 60% to 80% found once; its top ten account for 0.88%. Sequencing was done on a sample of memory CD4+ T cells from blood. These receptors all stem from an adult in good health and CMV-seronegative. Each CDR3 is given with its conserved first and last residue. Each record gives: D gene, V gene, clone size, J gene, CDR3 protein, CDR3 DNA. The D gene is left open where the match is weak. The size entry is marked missing in some rows and otherwise reads once, few, many or a size class.

d_call: -; v_call: TRBV5-1; clone_size: -; j_call: TRBJ2-5; cdr3_aa: CASSLVWAGEETQYF; cdr3_nt: TGCGCCAGCAGCTTGGTTTGGGCAGGGGAAGAGACCCAGTACTTC
d_call: -; v_call: TRBV5-1; clone_size: -; j_call: TRBJ2-5; cdr3_aa: CASSLVTFEEETQYF; cdr3_nt: TGCGCCAGCAGCTTGGTTACGTTCGAGGAAGAGACCCAGTACTTC
d_call: -; v_call: TRBV10-2; clone_size: -; j_call: TRBJ1-2; cdr3_aa: CASSELGGASYGNYGYTF; cdr3_nt: TGCGCCAGCAGTGAGTTGGGGGGGGCTTCCTATGGAAACTATGGCTACACCTTC
d_call: TRBD1; v_call: TRBV5-4; clone_size: -; j_call: TRBJ2-1; cdr3_aa: CASSPGQGPYNEQFF; cdr3_nt: TGTGCCAGCAGCCCTGGACAGGGTCCCTACAATGAGCAGTTCTTC
d_call: -; v_call: TRBV30; clone_size: -; j_call: TRBJ1-5; cdr3_aa: CAWSGGALNQPQHF; cdr3_nt: TGTGCCTGGAGTGGAGGGGCCCTGAATCAGCCCCAGCATTTT
d_call: -; v_call: TRBV4-3; clone_size: -; j_call: TRBJ1-3; cdr3_aa: CASSQDYDYFGNTIYF; cdr3_nt: TGCGCCAGCAGCCAAGATTACGATTACTTTGGAAACACCATATATTTT
d_call: -; v_call: TRBV7-2; clone_size: -; j_call: TRBJ2-6; cdr3_aa: CASSLMGGQWSNVLTF; cdr3_nt: TGTGCCAGCAGCCTTATGGGGGGACAGTGGTCCAACGTCCTGACTTTC
d_call: -; v_call: TRBV2; clone_size: -; j_call: TRBJ2-6; cdr3_aa: CASTPEESGANVLTF; cdr3_nt: TGTGCCAGCACCCCGGAGGAGTCTGGGGCCAACGTCCTGACTTTC
d_call: -; v_call: TRBV7-7; clone_size: many; j_call: TRBJ2-2; cdr3_aa: CASSSGYSRIPGELFF; cdr3_nt: TGTGCTAGCAGCTCAGGGTACTCGAGGATCCCCGGGGAGCTGTTTTTT
d_call: -; v_call: TRBV7-3; clone_size: -; j_call: TRBJ2-2; cdr3_aa: CASSPRGGAGELFF; cdr3_nt: TGTGCCAGCAGCCCGAGGGGGGGGGCCGGGGAGCTGTTTTTT
d_call: -; v_call: TRBV2; clone_size: -; j_call: TRBJ1-4; cdr3_aa: CASSARPNEKLFF; cdr3_nt: TGTGCCAGCAGTGCCAGACCTAATGAAAAACTGTTTTTT
d_call: TRBD2; v_call: TRBV11-2; clone_size: -; j_call: TRBJ2-1; cdr3_aa: CASRSLAVNEQFF; cdr3_nt: TGTGCCAGCAGGTCCCTAGCGGTCAATGAGCAGTTCTTC
d_call: TRBD1; v_call: TRBV10-3; clone_size: -; j_call: TRBJ2-1; cdr3_aa: CAISAGQGGNEQFF; cdr3_nt: TGTGCCATCAGTGCGGGACAGGGGGGGAATGAGCAGTTCTTC
d_call: TRBD1; v_call: TRBV7-9; clone_size: -; j_call: TRBJ2-2; cdr3_aa: CASSSPQRTGGPPGELFF; cdr3_nt: TGTGCCAGCAGCTCTCCCCAGAGGACAGGGGGACCGCCCGGGGAGCTGTTTTTT
d_call: TRBD2; v_call: TRBV10-1; clone_size: -; j_call: TRBJ2-3; cdr3_aa: CASSAGSGGITDTQYF; cdr3_nt: TGCGCCAGCAGTGCGGGGAGCGGGGGGATCACAGATACGCAGTATTTT
d_call: TRBD1; v_call: TRBV4-2; clone_size: few; j_call: TRBJ1-2; cdr3_aa: CASSQADRINYGYTF; cdr3_nt: TGTGCCAGCAGCCAAGCGGACAGGATTAACTATGGCTACACCTTC
d_call: -; v_call: TRBV7-8; clone_size: -; j_call: TRBJ1-2; cdr3_aa: CASSPDNYGYTF; cdr3_nt: TGTGCCAGCAGCCCAGATAACTATGGCTACACCTTC
d_call: -; v_call: TRBV29-1; clone_size: -; j_call: TRBJ1-1; cdr3_aa: CSVADRAGTRDTEAFF; cdr3_nt: TGCAGCGTTGCGGACAGAGCAGGAACCAGGGACACTGAAGCTTTCTTT
d_call: -; v_call: TRBV6-5; clone_size: -; j_call: TRBJ1-1; cdr3_aa: CASSYGMGGTAFF; cdr3_nt: TGTGCCAGCAGTTACGGGATGGGGGGCACGGCTTTCTTT
d_call: -; v_call: TRBV5-8; clone_size: -; j_call: TRBJ1-5; cdr3_aa: CASSPLGRVAQPQHF; cdr3_nt: TGTGCCAGCAGCCCCCTTGGTAGAGTGGCTCAGCCCCAGCATTTT
d_call: TRBD2; v_call: TRBV27; clone_size: -; j_call: TRBJ2-1; cdr3_aa: CASSLRLAVYNEQFF; cdr3_nt: TGTGCCAGCAGTTTACGCCTAGCGGTGTACAATGAGCAGTTCTTC
d_call: TRBD1; v_call: TRBV11-1; clone_size: -; j_call: TRBJ2-7; cdr3_aa: CASSLAYRGPYEQYF; cdr3_nt: TGTGCCAGCAGCTTAGCATACAGGGGACCCTACGAGCAGTACTTC
d_call: -; v_call: TRBV6-5; clone_size: -; j_call: TRBJ2-2; cdr3_aa: CASRRGHIGTGELFF; cdr3_nt: TGTGCCAGCAGACGGGGGCACATAGGCACCGGGGAGCTGTTTTTT
d_call: -; v_call: TRBV30; clone_size: -; j_call: TRBJ1-2; cdr3_aa: CAWSALRDGYTF; cdr3_nt: TGTGCCTGGAGTGCACTGAGGGATGGCTACACCTTC
d_call: -; v_call: TRBV28; clone_size: -; j_call: TRBJ2-3; cdr3_aa: CASKGRGPTDTQYF; cdr3_nt: TGTGCCAGCAAAGGCAGGGGTCCCACAGATACGCAGTATTTT
d_call: TRBD1; v_call: TRBV4-2; clone_size: -; j_call: TRBJ1-2; cdr3_aa: CASMERAGTGGGRVYGYTF; cdr3_nt: TGTGCCAGCATGGAAAGAGCCGGGACAGGGGGGGGAAGAGTTTATGGCTACACCTTC
d_call: TRBD1; v_call: TRBV5-1; clone_size: -; j_call: TRBJ2-1; cdr3_aa: CASSLRPGQDNNEQFF; cdr3_nt: TGCGCCAGCAGCTTAAGGCCGGGACAGGACAACAATGAGCAGTTCTTC
d_call: -; v_call: TRBV6-6; clone_size: -; j_call: TRBJ2-3; cdr3_aa: CASSDRRTGTDTQYF; cdr3_nt: TGTGCCAGCAGCGACCGAAGGACAGGCACAGATACGCAGTATTTT
d_call: -; v_call: TRBV7-8; clone_size: once; j_call: TRBJ2-5; cdr3_aa: CASSPQETQYF; cdr3_nt: TGTGCCAGCAGCCCGCAAGAGACCCAGTACTTC
d_call: TRBD2; v_call: TRBV10-2; clone_size: -; j_call: TRBJ2-1; cdr3_aa: CASSESKSGRADEDEQFF; cdr3_nt: TGCGCCAGCAGTGAGTCGAAGAGCGGGAGGGCCGATGAGGATGAGCAGTTCTTC
d_call: TRBD1; v_call: TRBV19; clone_size: once; j_call: TRBJ1-2; cdr3_aa: CASSRPGGQGKSDGYTF; cdr3_nt: TGTGCCAGTAGCCGTCCGGGGGGACAGGGAAAGAGCGATGGCTACACCTTC
d_call: -; v_call: TRBV4-1; clone_size: -; j_call: TRBJ2-1; cdr3_aa: CASSQEVRDNEQFF; cdr3_nt: TGCGCCAGCAGCCAAGAGGTAAGGGACAATGAGCAGTTCTTC
d_call: -; v_call: TRBV11-3; clone_size: -; j_call: TRBJ2-1; cdr3_aa: CASSPTVGEQFF; cdr3_nt: TGTGCCAGCAGCCCTACCGTTGGGGAGCAGTTCTTC
d_call: -; v_call: TRBV16; clone_size: -; j_call: TRBJ1-1; cdr3_aa: CASSQSSRVGDTEAFF; cdr3_nt: TGTGCCAGCAGCCAATCATCCAGGGTGGGGGACACTGAAGCTTTCTTT
d_call: -; v_call: TRBV2; clone_size: -; j_call: TRBJ1-4; cdr3_aa: CASRMNRVLNEKLFF; cdr3_nt: TGTGCCAGCAGAATGAACCGGGTCCTTAATGAAAAACTGTTTTTT
d_call: TRBD2; v_call: TRBV5-1; clone_size: -; j_call: TRBJ2-2; cdr3_aa: CASSLQLAGNTGELFF; cdr3_nt: TGCGCCAGCAGCTTGCAACTAGCGGGGAACACCGGGGAGCTGTTTTTT
d_call: TRBD2; v_call: TRBV4-3; clone_size: -; j_call: TRBJ2-2; cdr3_aa: CASSRRGLAGGTGELFF; cdr3_nt: TGCGCCAGCAGCAGGCGGGGACTAGCGGGAGGCACCGGGGAGCTGTTTTTT
d_call: TRBD2; v_call: TRBV2; clone_size: -; j_call: TRBJ2-2; cdr3_aa: CASSDPGLAGRSLGDLITGELFF; cdr3_nt: TGTGCCAGCAGTGATCCGGGACTAGCGGGAAGGTCTCTGGGGGATCTAATCACCGGGGAGCTGTTTTTT
d_call: -; v_call: TRBV30; clone_size: -; j_call: TRBJ2-7; cdr3_aa: CACHCPGQRGDWSYYEQYF; cdr3_nt: TGTGCCTGCCACTGCCCGGGACAAAGAGGGGATTGGTCCTACTACGAGCAGTACTTC
d_call: -; v_call: TRBV12-2; clone_size: -; j_call: TRBJ1-4; cdr3_aa: CASRLGGTGSTNEKLFF; cdr3_nt: TGTGCAAGTCGCTTAGGGGGTACAGGGTCTACTAATGAAAAACTGTTTTTT
d_call: -; v_call: TRBV10-3; clone_size: -; j_call: TRBJ1-1; cdr3_aa: CAISAGGEAFF; cdr3_nt: TGTGCCATCAGTGCCGGAGGTGAAGCTTTCTTT
d_call: -; v_call: TRBV7-2; clone_size: once; j_call: TRBJ2-7; cdr3_aa: CASSSWTGGFDEQYF; cdr3_nt: TGTGCCAGCAGCTCGTGGACAGGAGGGTTCGACGAGCAGTACTTC